This entry features one TCR beta chain sequence. The antigen is unknown. This sample stems from a study of T cell repertoires in cytomegalovirus infection. The overall study: It can be stated that public TCR beta signatures indicated CMV infection as well as a matching HLA type.

With V trimmed by 4 bases and J by 6 bases, 8 bases remained unmatched. Per the germline V gene, CDR1 is SGHDN and CDR2 is FVKESK. CDR3 length: 14 residues. Study conclusions and caveats: The ex vivo response was dominated by HLA-C-restricted CMV-specific TCR beta clonotypes. Summed frequency of public TCR beta families distinguished CMV carriers with the relevant HLA.

MiXCR was run by TCRdb on the reads, yielding one entry per CDR3 protein. The repertoire holds roughly 230,000 distinct CDR3 sequences, with about 12% as singletons. The receptor's source is a human donor in good health (CMV status not recorded). Some clones in this sample may be carry-over from other donors' samples. Sequenced input: PBMCs. The chain is built from TRBV14 and TRBJ2-7; TRBD1 matches at 8 bases. In nucleotides, the CDR3 is TGTGCCAGCAGCCGACAGGGGATAAGGGGCGAGCAGTACTTC. It is translated as CASSRQGIRGEQYF.